What follows describes a single TCR beta chain. Its target is unknown. In germline, CDR1 is MNHEY, CDR2 SMNVEV (reference sequence). The CDR3 runs 15 residues. Trimming stripped 3 bases from V and 1 base from J, with 9 bases between. As to time point: patch test 1, 2 weeks after DPC sensitization. As for treatment: therapeutic diphenylcyclopropenone sensitization with weekly scalp DPC. Each cDNA molecule in the library carried unique molecular identifiers. TCRdb reprocessed the RACE reads with MiXCR, giving one entry per CDR3 protein. The sample includes some 200,000 distinct CDR3 sequences, about 22% of them seen just once. These data belong to a study of human T cells and chemical hapten exposure. For the study at large: Minor pooled library volume differences mainly drove per-sample TCR yield variation. General study results and limits: PT1 expanded TCR counts correlated positively with patch test score. There was no change with DPC sensitization in TCRs above 1 in 1000 frequency.

This material consisted of whole blood, taken in connection with sensitization to the hapten diphenylcyclopropenone (DPC). This rearrangement joins TRBV27 to TRBJ2-2; D perhaps matches TRBD1 (5 bases). The source of this sequence is a woman aged 45-65 years with alopecia areata. Some clones in this sample may be carry-over from other donors' samples. The CDR3 nucleotides read TGTGCCAGCAGTTTCTGGCAGGGGAACACCGGGGAGCTGTTTTTT. Its translation is CASSFWQGNTGELFF.